A selection of T cell receptor beta chains follows, all from one sample in a study of T cells after yellow fever vaccination. TCRdb processed the 5' RACE reads anew with MiXCR; each CDR3 protein has one entry. Of about 220,000 distinct CDR3 sequences in the sample, approximately 3% were seen once. Sequencing was performed on CD4+ T cells sorted from PBMCs, taken 10 days after the yellow fever booster vaccination. The receptor source for this set is a man between 18 and 35 years old who received the YFV17D yellow fever vaccine. Each CDR3 is given with its conserved first and last residue. Fields, in order: J gene, clone size, V gene, D gene, CDR3 DNA, CDR3 protein. D genes are given only for firm matches. The size entry is marked missing in some rows and otherwise reads once, few, many or a size class.

J gene: TRBJ1-2
clone size: few
V gene: TRBV24-1
D gene: -
CDR3 DNA: TGTGCCACCAGTGATTTGACAGAAGACTATGGCTACACCTTC
CDR3 protein: CATSDLTEDYGYTF

J gene: TRBJ1-5
clone size: many
V gene: TRBV18
D gene: -
CDR3 DNA: TGTGCCAGCTCACCACCGGGGGGAGAACGGAGCAATCAGCCCCAGCATTTT
CDR3 protein: CASSPPGGERSNQPQHF

J gene: TRBJ1-1
clone size: many
V gene: TRBV11-2
D gene: -
CDR3 DNA: TGTGCCAGCATCCGAGGCGGGGGTCGGATAAGGAACACTGAAGCTTTCTTT
CDR3 protein: CASIRGGGRIRNTEAFF

J gene: TRBJ2-3
clone size: -
V gene: TRBV10-3
D gene: -
CDR3 DNA: TGTGCCAATTCAAGGGACGTCCTCACAGATACGCAGTATTTT
CDR3 protein: CANSRDVLTDTQYF

J gene: TRBJ2-5
clone size: -
V gene: TRBV5-4
D gene: -
CDR3 DNA: TGTGCCAGCAGCTTGGGTTCGGGGGCGCAGGAGACCCAGTACTTC
CDR3 protein: CASSLGSGAQETQYF

J gene: TRBJ1-1
clone size: many
V gene: TRBV4-3
D gene: -
CDR3 DNA: TGCGCCAGCAGCCAAGATGGAACCTCTTATGGGGCTTTCTTT
CDR3 protein: CASSQDGTSYGAFF

J gene: TRBJ1-1
clone size: -
V gene: TRBV5-1
D gene: TRBD1
CDR3 DNA: TGCGCCAGCAGCTCGGGACAGGGTTGGACTGAAGCTTTCTTT
CDR3 protein: CASSSGQGWTEAFF

J gene: TRBJ1-3
clone size: few
V gene: TRBV6-5
D gene: -
CDR3 DNA: TGTGCCAGCAGTTACTCGTGGCTGGATACCTCTGGAAACACCATATATTTT
CDR3 protein: CASSYSWLDTSGNTIYF

J gene: TRBJ1-1
clone size: -
V gene: TRBV7-2
D gene: -
CDR3 DNA: TGTGCCAGCAGCGGCACCCGGGGCATCAACACTGAAGCTTTCTTT
CDR3 protein: CASSGTRGINTEAFF

J gene: TRBJ2-1
clone size: few
V gene: TRBV20-1
D gene: -
CDR3 DNA: TGCAGTGCCGGACCTACTTCGGGCTACAATGAGCAGTTCTTC
CDR3 protein: CSAGPTSGYNEQFF

J gene: TRBJ1-3
clone size: many
V gene: TRBV20-1
D gene: -
CDR3 DNA: TGCAGTGCTAGCAGGGCTGGAAACACCATATATTTT
CDR3 protein: CSASRAGNTIYF

J gene: TRBJ2-3
clone size: many
V gene: TRBV12-3/TRBV12-4
D gene: -
CDR3 DNA: TGTGCCAGCAGTTTAGGTCGAACCACAGATACGCAGTATTTT
CDR3 protein: CASSLGRTTDTQYF

J gene: TRBJ1-1
clone size: many
V gene: TRBV5-1
D gene: -
CDR3 DNA: TGCGCCAGCAGCTTCAACGGGCAAGGGGCTTTCTTT
CDR3 protein: CASSFNGQGAFF

J gene: TRBJ2-5
clone size: many
V gene: TRBV2
D gene: -
CDR3 DNA: TGTGCCAGCCGAGAGACCCGTGGGACCCAGTACTTC
CDR3 protein: CASRETRGTQYF

J gene: TRBJ1-1
clone size: -
V gene: TRBV27
D gene: -
CDR3 DNA: TGTGCCAGCAGTTTAAGTCGGTGGACTGAAGCTTTCTTT
CDR3 protein: CASSLSRWTEAFF

J gene: TRBJ1-1
clone size: many
V gene: TRBV7-3
D gene: -
CDR3 DNA: TGTGCCAGCAGCAACTCTGGGTTAAGCCCCACTGAAGCTTTCTTT
CDR3 protein: CASSNSGLSPTEAFF

J gene: TRBJ2-1
clone size: many
V gene: TRBV7-3
D gene: -
CDR3 DNA: TGTGCCAGCAGCCCCCTGGCGGGCAGCTCCTACAATGAGCAGTTCTTC
CDR3 protein: CASSPLAGSSYNEQFF

J gene: TRBJ2-7
clone size: -
V gene: TRBV7-2
D gene: TRBD2
CDR3 DNA: TGTGCCAGCAGCTTTCTTTTAGCGGGGGGGCGGTACGAGCAGTACTTC
CDR3 protein: CASSFLLAGGRYEQYF

J gene: TRBJ1-4
clone size: few
V gene: TRBV14
D gene: -
CDR3 DNA: TGTGCCAGCAGCCAAGACATCTGGGGACCGAATGAAAAACTGTTTTTT
CDR3 protein: CASSQDIWGPNEKLFF

J gene: TRBJ2-3
clone size: many
V gene: TRBV20-1
D gene: -
CDR3 DNA: TGCAGTGCTCTGACCCTTGGGACAGATACGCAGTATTTT
CDR3 protein: CSALTLGTDTQYF

J gene: TRBJ2-5
clone size: -
V gene: TRBV5-4
D gene: TRBD2
CDR3 DNA: TGTGCCAGCAGACAAACTAGCGGGGGGGTAGGAGAGACCCAGTACTTC
CDR3 protein: CASRQTSGGVGETQYF

J gene: TRBJ2-7
clone size: -
V gene: TRBV30
D gene: -
CDR3 DNA: TGTGCCTGGGGCGACGGAGTCTACGAGCAGTACTTC
CDR3 protein: CAWGDGVYEQYF

J gene: TRBJ1-6
clone size: many
V gene: TRBV20-1
D gene: TRBD1
CDR3 DNA: TGCAGTGCCGCTCGGACAGGGAACTCGATTAATTCACCCCTCCACTTT
CDR3 protein: CSAARTGNSINSPLHF